These T cell receptor beta chains were read from a single sample in a study of cytomegalovirus exposure and HLA in healthy donors. TCRdb keeps only in-frame clones here, not all; method: immunoSEQ multiplex PCR. The sample lists 200,000 to 300,000 clones, about 90% occurring once. The sequencing sample was made of PBMCs. These receptors came from a woman in her 30s in good health and CMV-seronegative. The CDR3 runs from the conserved cysteine through the conserved F or W. Fields, in order: clone size, D gene, V gene, J gene, CDR3 DNA, CDR3 protein. D genes are given only for firm matches. Size is omitted from some rows. Given values are once, few, many or a class for expanded clones.

.,.,TRBV19,TRBJ1-5,TGTGCCAGTAGTAGTAGGTCACGCCCGAATCAGCCCCAGCATTTT,CASSSRSRPNQPQHF
.,TRBD1,TRBV28,TRBJ1-1,TGTGCCAGCAGTTCGACAGGGGGTGAAGCTTTCTTT,CASSSTGGEAFF
.,.,TRBV4-1,TRBJ2-7,TGCGCCAGCAGCCAATCCCTGGGGGGCTACGAGCAGTACTTC,CASSQSLGGYEQYF
.,.,TRBV5-1,TRBJ1-2,TGCGCCAGCAGCGACTTACAGGGAAATGGCTACACCTTC,CASSDLQGNGYTF
.,.,TRBV5-5,TRBJ1-4,TGTGCCAGCAGCTTGGATGGGATCCCTCTCGAAAAACTGTTTTTT,CASSLDGIPLEKLFF
.,TRBD2,TRBV6-1,TRBJ2-1,TGTGCCAGCAGTGAATGGGGAGGGGTCTACAATGAGCAGTTCTTC,CASSEWGGVYNEQFF
.,TRBD2,TRBV9,TRBJ2-7,TGTGCCAGCAGCGTAGCGGCTAGCGGGACGAACGAGCAGTACTTC,CASSVAASGTNEQYF
.,.,TRBV27,TRBJ1-2,TGTGCCAGCAGTTTATCGACGGGACACAGCTATGGCTACACCTTC,CASSLSTGHSYGYTF
.,TRBD1,TRBV9,TRBJ2-5,TGTGCCAGCAGCGCGGGGACAGGGTGGGAGACCCAGTACTTC,CASSAGTGWETQYF
once,TRBD1,TRBV19,TRBJ1-5,TGTGCCAGTAGTACGGGACAGGGGGGGAATCAGCCCCAGCATTTT,CASSTGQGGNQPQHF
.,.,TRBV27,TRBJ2-2,TGTGCCAGCAGTTTGGGCACGAACACCGGGGAGCTGTTTTTT,CASSLGTNTGELFF
.,.,TRBV4-3,TRBJ2-2,TGCGCCAGCAGCCAAGATCGGTCCGGATACACCGGGGAGCTGTTTTTT,CASSQDRSGYTGELFF
.,.,TRBV29-1,TRBJ2-7,TGCAGCGTAGGGGTCGGGGGCGAGCAGTACTTC,CSVGVGGEQYF